This TCR beta chain was profiled in a study of beta chain features in type 1 diabetes. The CDR3 loop spans 12 amino acids. Germline V gene data show CDR1 as SGHAT and CDR2 as FQNNGV. V lost 6 bases to trimming and J lost 4 bases, with 9 bases between them. Sequencing targeted expressed TCRB transcripts, as all isolated RNA had been reverse transcribed. Some clones are missing from TCRdb's copy, which holds only in-frame ones; the method was immunoSEQ multiplex PCR. The sample has about 250,000 clones, around 14% seen once; the top ten hold around 0.03%. A remark on this clone: Its antigen remains unidentified.

Study results and limitations: In type 1 diabetes patients, VDJ junctions had fewer insertions; deletions at these junctions were more frequent.

The TCR sequence derives from a woman aged 40 to 50 in good health. The genes are TRBV11-2 and TRBJ2-5, with D hard to call. Sequencing was carried out using naive CD4+ T cells from blood. The CDR3 sequence is CASSAETETQYF. The CDR3 bases are TGTGCCAGCAGTGCGGAGACAGAGACCCAGTACTTC.